This entry lists 4 T cell receptor beta chains sequenced from one sample in a study of blood T cell repertoires in COVID-19. Profiled with immunoSEQ multiplex PCR; TCRdb holds only in-frame clones, not every one. The data contain roughly 120,000 clones, approximately 82% of them singletons. What was sequenced was peripheral blood. These receptor sequences come from a man between 65 and 80 years old with active or convalescent COVID-19.

This chain connects TRBV7-7 to TRBJ2-1; the match to TRBD2 covers 14 bases. V dropped 5 bases and J dropped 6; count of bases not matched to a gene: 3. This CDR3 region has 15 residues. Germline V lookup: CDR1 SSHAT, CDR2 FNYEAQ (reference sequence). CDR3 protein: CASSDGLAGGNEQFF. Here the CDR3 DNA reads TGTGCCAGCAGCGACGGACTAGCGGGAGGCAATGAGCAGTTCTTC.

The chain links TRBV4-2 to TRBJ1-4; a possible D gene is TRBD1 (5 bases). The CDR3 extends over 15 amino acids. Germline assignment: CDR1 LGHNA and CDR2 YNFKEQ. V lost 4 bases and J 7 bases, leaving 16 bases between the germline ends. CDR3 nucleotides: TGTGCCAGCAGCCGGGGCTTGGGGGGGGGTGAAAAACTGTTTTTT. Translated: CASSRGLGGGEKLFF.

This rearrangement joins TRBV5-6 to TRBJ2-2; 8 bases agree with TRBD1. The CDR3 loop spans 15 amino acids. The germline CDR1 and CDR2 sequences are SGHDT and YYEEEE. V trimming: 0 bases; J trimming: 8 bases; junction bases outside the gene matches: 6. The CDR3 nucleotides read TGTGCCAGCAGCTTGGGTTCCCGACAGGGGGGGGAGCTGTTTTTT. Translation: CASSLGSRQGGELFF.

The chain carries TRBV25-1 and TRBJ2-7; 11 bases fit TRBD2. Germline CDR1 is MGHDK and CDR2 is SYGVNS. The V segment lost 5 bases and the J segment 4 bases; nucleotides outside the gene matches: 10. The CDR3 spans 16 residues. The CDR3 nucleotides read TGTGCCAGCAGTAATCCAGAGACTAGCGGGAAATACGAGCAGTACTTC. Its protein is CASSNPETSGKYEQYF.